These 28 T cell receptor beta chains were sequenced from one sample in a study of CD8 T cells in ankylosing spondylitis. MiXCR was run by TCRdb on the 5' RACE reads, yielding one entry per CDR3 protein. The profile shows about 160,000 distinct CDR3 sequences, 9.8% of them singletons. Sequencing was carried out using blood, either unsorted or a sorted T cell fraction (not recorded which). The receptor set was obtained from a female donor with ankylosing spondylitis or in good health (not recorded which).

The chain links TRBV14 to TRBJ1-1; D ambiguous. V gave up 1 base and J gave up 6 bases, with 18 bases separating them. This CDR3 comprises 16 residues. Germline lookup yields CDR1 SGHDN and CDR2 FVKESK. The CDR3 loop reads CASSQGVTRPDPEAFF. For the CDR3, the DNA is TGTGCCAGCAGCCAAGGGGTCACCCGCCCGGACCCTGAAGCTTTCTTT.

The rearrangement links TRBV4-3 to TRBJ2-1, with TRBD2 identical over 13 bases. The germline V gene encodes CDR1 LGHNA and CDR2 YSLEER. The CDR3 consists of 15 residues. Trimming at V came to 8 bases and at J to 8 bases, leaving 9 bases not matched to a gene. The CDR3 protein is CASRPTSGRVYEQFF. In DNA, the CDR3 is TGCGCCAGCCGGCCCACTAGCGGGAGGGTTTATGAGCAGTTCTTC.

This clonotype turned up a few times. CDR3 sequence reads: CASSPFGGESNQPQHF. The CDR3 nucleotides read TGCGCCAGCAGCCCATTCGGGGGGGAAAGCAATCAGCCCCAGCATTTT. The rearrangement uses TRBV5-1 and TRBJ1-5; a weak D match, TRBD1 (5 bases). The CDR3 has 16 amino acids. Germline V lookup: CDR1 SGHRS, CDR2 YFSETQ. V lost 4 bases and J lost 1, with 15 bases in between. Full variable domain (outside the CDR3, taken from reference TRBV5-1 and TRBJ1-5): KAGVTQTPRYLIKTRGQQVTLSCSPISGHRSVSWYQQTPGQGLQFLFEYFSETQRNKGNFPGRFSGRQFSNSRSEMNVSTLELGDSALYLCASSPFGGESNQPQHFGDGTRLSIL.

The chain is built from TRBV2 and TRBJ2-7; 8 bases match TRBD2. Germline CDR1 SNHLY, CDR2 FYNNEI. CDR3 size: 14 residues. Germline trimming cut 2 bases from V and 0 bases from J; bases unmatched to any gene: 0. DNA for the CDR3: TGTGCCAGCAGTGAAAGCGGGAGCTCCTACGAGCAGTACTTC. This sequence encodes CASSESGSSYEQYF.

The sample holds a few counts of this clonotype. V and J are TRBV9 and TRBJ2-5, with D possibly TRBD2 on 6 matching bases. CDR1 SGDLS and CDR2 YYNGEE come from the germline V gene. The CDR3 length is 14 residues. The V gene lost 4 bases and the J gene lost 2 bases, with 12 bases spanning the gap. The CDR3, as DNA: TGTGCCAGCAGCTCCTCGGGGGTACAAGAGACCCAGTACTTC. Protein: CASSSSGVQETQYF.

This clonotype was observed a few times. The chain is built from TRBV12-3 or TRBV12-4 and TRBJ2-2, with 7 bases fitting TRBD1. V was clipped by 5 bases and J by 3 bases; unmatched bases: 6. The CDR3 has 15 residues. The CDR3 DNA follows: TGTGCCAGCAGTGCCGGGACAGTTGACACCGGGGAGCTGTTTTTT. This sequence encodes CASSAGTVDTGELFF.

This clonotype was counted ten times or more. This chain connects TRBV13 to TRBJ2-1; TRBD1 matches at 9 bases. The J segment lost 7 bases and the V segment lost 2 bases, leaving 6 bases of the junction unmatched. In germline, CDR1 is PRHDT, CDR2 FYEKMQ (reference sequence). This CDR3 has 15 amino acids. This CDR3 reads CASSLNRGRQNEQFF. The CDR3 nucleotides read TGTGCCAGCAGCTTAAACAGGGGGCGTCAAAATGAGCAGTTCTTC.

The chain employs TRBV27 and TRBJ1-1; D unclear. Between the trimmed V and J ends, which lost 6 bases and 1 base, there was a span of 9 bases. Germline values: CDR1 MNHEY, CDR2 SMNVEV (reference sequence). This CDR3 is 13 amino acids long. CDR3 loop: CASRSEGNTEAFF. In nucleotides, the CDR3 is TGTGCCAGCAGGTCCGAGGGGAACACTGAAGCTTTCTTT.

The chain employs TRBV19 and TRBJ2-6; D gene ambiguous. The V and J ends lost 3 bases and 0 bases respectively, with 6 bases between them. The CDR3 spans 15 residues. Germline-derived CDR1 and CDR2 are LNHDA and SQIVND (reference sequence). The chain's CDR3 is CASSIAVSGANVLTF. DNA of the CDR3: TGTGCCAGTAGTATCGCCGTCTCTGGGGCCAACGTCCTGACTTTC. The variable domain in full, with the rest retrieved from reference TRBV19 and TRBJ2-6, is DGGITQSPKYLFRKEGQNVTLSCEQNLNHDAMYWYRQDPGQGLRLIYYSQIVNDFQKGDIAEGYSVSREKKESFPLTVTSAQKNPTAFYLCASSIAVSGANVLTFGAGSRLTVL.

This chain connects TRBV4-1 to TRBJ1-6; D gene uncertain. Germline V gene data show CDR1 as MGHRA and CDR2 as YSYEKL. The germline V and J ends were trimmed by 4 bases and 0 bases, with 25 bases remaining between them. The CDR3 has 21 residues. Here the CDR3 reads CASSREEHGRRGSSYNSPLHF. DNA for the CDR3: TGCGCCAGCAGCCGAGAAGAGCACGGGCGTCGGGGAAGCTCCTATAATTCACCCCTCCACTTT.

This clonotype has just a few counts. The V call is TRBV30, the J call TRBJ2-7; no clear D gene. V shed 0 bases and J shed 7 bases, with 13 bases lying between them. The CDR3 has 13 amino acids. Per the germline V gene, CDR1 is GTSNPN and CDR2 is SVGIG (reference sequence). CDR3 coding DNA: TGTGCCTGGAGTGTTACCAGGTTGGTAGAGCAGTACTTC. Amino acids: CAWSVTRLVEQYF.

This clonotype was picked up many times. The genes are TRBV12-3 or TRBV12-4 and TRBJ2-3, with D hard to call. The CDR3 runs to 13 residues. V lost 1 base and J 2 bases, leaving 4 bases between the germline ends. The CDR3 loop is CASSLGFTDTQYF. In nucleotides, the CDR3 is TGTGCCAGCAGTTTAGGATTCACAGATACGCAGTATTTT.

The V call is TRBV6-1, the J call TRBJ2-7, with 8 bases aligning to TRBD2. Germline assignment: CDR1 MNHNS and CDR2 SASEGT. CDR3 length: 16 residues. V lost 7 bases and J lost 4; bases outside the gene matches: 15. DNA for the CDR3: TGTGCCAGCACTCCAAGGGGCAGCGGGAGCCAGTACGAGCAGTACTTC. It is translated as CASTPRGSGSQYEQYF.

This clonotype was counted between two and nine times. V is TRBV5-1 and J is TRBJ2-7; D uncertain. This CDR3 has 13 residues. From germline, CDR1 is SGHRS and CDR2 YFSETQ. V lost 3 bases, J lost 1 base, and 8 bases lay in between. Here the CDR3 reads CASSSKQSYEQYF. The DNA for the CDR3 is TGCGCCAGCAGCTCCAAACAGTCCTACGAGCAGTACTTC.

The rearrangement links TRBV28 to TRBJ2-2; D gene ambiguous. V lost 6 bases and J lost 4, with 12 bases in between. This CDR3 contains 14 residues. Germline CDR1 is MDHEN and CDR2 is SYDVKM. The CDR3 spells CASSRAPSTGELFF. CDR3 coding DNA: TGTGCCAGCAGCCGGGCTCCTAGCACCGGGGAGCTGTTTTTT.

The CDR3 loop reads CASSPGSLNGYTF. DNA for the CDR3: TGTGCCAGCAGTCCCGGGAGTCTTAATGGCTACACCTTC. The chain is built from TRBV12-3 or TRBV12-4 and TRBJ1-2; D unclear. This CDR3 contains 13 residues. V was shortened by 5 bases and J by 6 bases, with 13 bases between the two germline ends.

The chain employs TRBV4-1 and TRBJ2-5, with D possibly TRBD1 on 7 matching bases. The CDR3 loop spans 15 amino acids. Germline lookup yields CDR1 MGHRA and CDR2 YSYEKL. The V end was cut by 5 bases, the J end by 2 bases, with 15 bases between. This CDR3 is CASSEEGDRQETQYF. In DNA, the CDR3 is TGCGCCAGCAGCGAGGAGGGGGACAGACAAGAGACCCAGTACTTC.

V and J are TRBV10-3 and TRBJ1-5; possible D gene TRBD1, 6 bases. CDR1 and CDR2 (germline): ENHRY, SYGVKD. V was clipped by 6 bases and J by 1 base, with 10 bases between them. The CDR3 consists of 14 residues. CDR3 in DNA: TGTGCCATCAGACCAGGGGAGAGCAATCAGCCCCAGCATTTT. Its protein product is CAIRPGESNQPQHF.

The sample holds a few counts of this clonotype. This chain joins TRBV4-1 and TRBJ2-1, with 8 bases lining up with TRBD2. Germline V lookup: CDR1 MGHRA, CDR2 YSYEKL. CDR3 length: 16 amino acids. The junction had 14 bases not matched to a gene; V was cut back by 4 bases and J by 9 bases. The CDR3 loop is CASSPSGGSGRREQFF. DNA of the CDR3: TGCGCCAGCAGCCCATCCGGGGGGAGCGGGAGACGTGAGCAGTTCTTC.

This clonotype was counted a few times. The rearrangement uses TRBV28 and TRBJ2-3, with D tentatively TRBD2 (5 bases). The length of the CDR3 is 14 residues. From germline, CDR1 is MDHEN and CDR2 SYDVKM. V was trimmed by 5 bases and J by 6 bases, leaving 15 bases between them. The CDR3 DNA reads TGTGCCAGCAGTGAGGGCCTAACGTGGGATACGCAGTATTTT. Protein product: CASSEGLTWDTQYF.

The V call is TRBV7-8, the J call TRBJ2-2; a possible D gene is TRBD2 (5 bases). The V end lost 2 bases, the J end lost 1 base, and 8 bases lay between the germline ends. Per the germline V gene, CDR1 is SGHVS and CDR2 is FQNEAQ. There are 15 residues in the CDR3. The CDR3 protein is CASSLPGKNTGELFF. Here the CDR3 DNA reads TGTGCCAGCAGCTTACCGGGAAAGAACACCGGGGAGCTGTTTTTT.

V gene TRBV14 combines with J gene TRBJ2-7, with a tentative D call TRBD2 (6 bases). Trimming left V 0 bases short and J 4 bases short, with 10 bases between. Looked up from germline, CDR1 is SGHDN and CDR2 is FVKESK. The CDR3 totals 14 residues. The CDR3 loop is CASSQDRGRYEQYF. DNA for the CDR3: TGTGCCAGCAGCCAAGATCGAGGGAGGTACGAGCAGTACTTC.

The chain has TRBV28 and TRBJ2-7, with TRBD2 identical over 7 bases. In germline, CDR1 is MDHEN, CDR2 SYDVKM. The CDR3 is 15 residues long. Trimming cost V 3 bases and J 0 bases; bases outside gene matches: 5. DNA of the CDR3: TGTGCCAGCAGTTTTCTGGCTAGCGGCTCCTACGAGCAGTACTTC. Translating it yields CASSFLASGSYEQYF.

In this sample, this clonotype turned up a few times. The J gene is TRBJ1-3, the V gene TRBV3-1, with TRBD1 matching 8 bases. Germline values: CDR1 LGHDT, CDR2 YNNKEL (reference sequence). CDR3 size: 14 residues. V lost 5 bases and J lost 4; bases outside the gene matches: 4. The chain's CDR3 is CASSLTGEGNTIYF. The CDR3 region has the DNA TGTGCCAGCAGCTTGACAGGGGAGGGAAACACCATATATTTT.

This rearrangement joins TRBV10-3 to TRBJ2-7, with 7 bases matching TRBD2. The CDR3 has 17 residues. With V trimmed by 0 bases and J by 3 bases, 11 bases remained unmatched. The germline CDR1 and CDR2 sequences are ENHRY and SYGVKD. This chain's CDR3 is CAISESRGLAENYEQYF. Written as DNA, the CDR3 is TGTGCCATCAGTGAGTCGAGGGGTCTAGCGGAAAACTACGAGCAGTACTTC.

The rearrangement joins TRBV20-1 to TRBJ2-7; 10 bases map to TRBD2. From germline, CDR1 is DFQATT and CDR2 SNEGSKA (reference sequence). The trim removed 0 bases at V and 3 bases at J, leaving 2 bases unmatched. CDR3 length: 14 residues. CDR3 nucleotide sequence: TGCAGTGCTAGAGACGGGACTAGCGACTACGAGCAGTACTTC. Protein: CSARDGTSDYEQYF.

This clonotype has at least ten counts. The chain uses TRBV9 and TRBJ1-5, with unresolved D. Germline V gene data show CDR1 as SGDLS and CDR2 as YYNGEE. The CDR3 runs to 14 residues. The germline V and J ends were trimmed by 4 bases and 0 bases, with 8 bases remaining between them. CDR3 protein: CASSLHYSNQPQHF. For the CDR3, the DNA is TGTGCCAGCAGCCTCCACTATAGCAATCAGCCCCAGCATTTT.

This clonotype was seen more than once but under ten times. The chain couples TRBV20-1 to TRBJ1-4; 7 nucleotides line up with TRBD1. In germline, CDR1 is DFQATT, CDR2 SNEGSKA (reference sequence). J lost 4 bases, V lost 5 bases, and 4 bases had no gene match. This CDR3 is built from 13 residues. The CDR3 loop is CSARRQGNEKLFF. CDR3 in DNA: TGCAGTGCTCGTAGACAGGGTAATGAAAAACTGTTTTTT.